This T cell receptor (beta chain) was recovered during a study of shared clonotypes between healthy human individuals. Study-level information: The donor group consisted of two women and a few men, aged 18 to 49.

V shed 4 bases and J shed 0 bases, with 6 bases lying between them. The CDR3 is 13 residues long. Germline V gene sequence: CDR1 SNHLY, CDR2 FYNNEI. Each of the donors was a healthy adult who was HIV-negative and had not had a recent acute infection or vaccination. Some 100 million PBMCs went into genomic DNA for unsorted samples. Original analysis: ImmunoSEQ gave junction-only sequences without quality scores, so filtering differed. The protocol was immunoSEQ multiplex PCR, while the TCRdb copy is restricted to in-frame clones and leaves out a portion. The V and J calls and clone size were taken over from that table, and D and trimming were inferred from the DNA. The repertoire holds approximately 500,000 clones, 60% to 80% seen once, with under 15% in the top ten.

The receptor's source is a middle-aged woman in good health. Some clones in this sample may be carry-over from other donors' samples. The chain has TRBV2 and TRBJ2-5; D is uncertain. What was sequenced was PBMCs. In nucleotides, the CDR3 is TGTGCCAGCAGTGTAGAGTACCAAGAGACCCAGTACTTC. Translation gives CASSVEYQETQYF.